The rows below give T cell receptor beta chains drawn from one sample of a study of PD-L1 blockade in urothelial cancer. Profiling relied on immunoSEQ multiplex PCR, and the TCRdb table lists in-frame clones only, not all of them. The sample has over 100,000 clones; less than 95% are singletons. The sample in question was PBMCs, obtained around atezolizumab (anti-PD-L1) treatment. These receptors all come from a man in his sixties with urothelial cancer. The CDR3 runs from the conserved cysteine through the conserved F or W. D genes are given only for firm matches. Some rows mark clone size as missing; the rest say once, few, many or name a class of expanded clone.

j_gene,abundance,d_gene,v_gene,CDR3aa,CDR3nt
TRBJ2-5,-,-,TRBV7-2,CASSPRTSAGETQYF,TGTGCCAGCAGCCCAAGGACTTCCGCGGGGGAGACCCAGTACTTC
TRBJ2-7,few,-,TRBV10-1,CASSGAQPGSGAGAYEQYF,TGCGCCAGCAGTGGAGCCCAGCCAGGATCAGGGGCGGGGGCCTACGAGCAGTACTTC
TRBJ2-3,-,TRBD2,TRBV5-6,CASSAGGTDTQYF,TGTGCCAGCAGCGCGGGGGGGACAGATACGCAGTATTTT
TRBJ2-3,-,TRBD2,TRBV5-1,CASRPGAGGSGTDTQYF,TGCGCCAGCCGCCCTGGAGCGGGGGGGAGTGGCACAGATACGCAGTATTTT
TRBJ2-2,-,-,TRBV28,CASSLVGMDTGELFF,TGTGCCAGCAGTTTAGTGGGCATGGACACCGGGGAGCTGTTTTTT
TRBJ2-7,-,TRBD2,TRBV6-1,CASKLAGGSYEQYF,TGTGCCAGCAAGCTAGCGGGGGGCTCCTACGAGCAGTACTTC
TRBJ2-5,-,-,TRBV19,CASSMRAEEETQYF,TGTGCCAGTAGTATGAGGGCCGAGGAAGAGACCCAGTACTTC
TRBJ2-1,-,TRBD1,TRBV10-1,CASSGDRVNEQFF,TGCGCCAGCAGTGGGGACAGGGTAAATGAGCAGTTCTTC
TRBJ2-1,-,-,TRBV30,CAWSVPAGYNEQFF,TGTGCCTGGAGTGTTCCCGCGGGATACAATGAGCAGTTCTTC
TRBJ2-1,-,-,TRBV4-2,CASSQGGDYNEQFF,TGTGCCAGCAGCCAAGGGGGAGACTACAATGAGCAGTTCTTC
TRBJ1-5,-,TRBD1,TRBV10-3,CAISESQGQGVQPQHF,TGTGCCATCAGTGAGTCCCAGGGACAGGGAGTTCAGCCCCAGCATTTT
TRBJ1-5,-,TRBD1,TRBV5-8,CASSTGQGHSNQPQHF,TGTGCCAGCAGCACGGGACAGGGGCACAGCAATCAGCCCCAGCATTTT
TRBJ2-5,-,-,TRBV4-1,CASSPPGVIPETQYF,TGCGCCAGCAGCCCCCCGGGAGTAATACCAGAGACCCAGTACTTC
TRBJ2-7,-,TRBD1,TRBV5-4,CASSLFPGTAYEQYF,TGTGCCAGCAGCCTTTTTCCCGGGACAGCCTACGAGCAGTACTTC
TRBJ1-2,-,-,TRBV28,CASSRTVANYGYTF,TGTGCCAGCAGCCGGACAGTTGCTAACTATGGCTACACCTTC
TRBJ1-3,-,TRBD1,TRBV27,CASSLQGGRAENTIYF,TGTGCCAGCAGTCTACAGGGGGGCAGGGCGGAAAACACCATATATTTT
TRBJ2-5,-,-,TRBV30,CAWSVLREETQYF,TGTGCCTGGAGTGTACTGAGGGAAGAGACCCAGTACTTC
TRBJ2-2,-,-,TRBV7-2,CASSVGVRRETGELFF,TGTGCCAGCAGCGTTGGGGTCCGGAGGGAAACCGGGGAGCTGTTTTTT
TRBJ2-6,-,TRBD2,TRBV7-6,CASSPSGGTSGANVLTF,TGTGCCAGCAGCCCTAGCGGGGGGACTTCTGGGGCCAACGTCCTGACTTTC
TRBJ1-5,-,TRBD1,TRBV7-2,CASSQDREKPQHF,TGTGCCAGCAGCCAAGACAGGGAGAAGCCCCAGCATTTT
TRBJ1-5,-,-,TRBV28,CATLPQGEAGNQPQHF,TGTGCCACCTTACCTCAAGGGGAAGCCGGCAATCAGCCCCAGCATTTT
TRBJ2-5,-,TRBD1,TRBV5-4,CASSPTAKDRGLETQYF,TGTGCCAGCAGCCCTACCGCCAAGGACAGGGGCTTAGAGACCCAGTACTTC